The clone carrying this TCR beta chain has just one count. The CDR3 spans 13 residues. Germline lookup yields CDR1 MNHEY and CDR2 SVGAGI. V dropped 5 bases and J dropped 8 bases, with 15 bases sitting between them. These data are taken from a study of blood T cell repertoires in COVID-19. Only in-frame clones appear in the TCRdb table, and some are missing; sequencing was by immunoSEQ multiplex PCR. The sample has about 130,000 clones, approximately 80% seen once. The receptor's source is a man between 65 and 80 years old with acute or convalescent COVID-19. The chain uses TRBV6-5 and TRBJ1-1; D ambiguous. Material for sequencing was peripheral blood. The DNA for the CDR3 is TGTGCCAGCAGTAACGTCCCCACAGAAGAAGCTTTCTTT. Its translation: CASSNVPTEEAFF.